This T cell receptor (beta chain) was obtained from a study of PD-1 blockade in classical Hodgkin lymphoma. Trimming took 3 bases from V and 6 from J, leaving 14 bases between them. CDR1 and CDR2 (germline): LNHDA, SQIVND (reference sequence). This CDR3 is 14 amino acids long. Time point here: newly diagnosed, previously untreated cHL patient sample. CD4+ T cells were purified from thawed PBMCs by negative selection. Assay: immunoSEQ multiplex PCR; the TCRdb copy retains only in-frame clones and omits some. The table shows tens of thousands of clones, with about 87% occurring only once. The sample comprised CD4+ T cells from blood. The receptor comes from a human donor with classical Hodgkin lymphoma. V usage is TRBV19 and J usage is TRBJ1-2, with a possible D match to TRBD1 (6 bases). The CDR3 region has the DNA TGTGCCAGTAGTATGGCAGGGGAGGCCCATGGCTACACCTTC. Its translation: CASSMAGEAHGYTF. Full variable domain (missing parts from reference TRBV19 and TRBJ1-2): DGGITQSPKYLFRKEGQNVTLSCEQNLNHDAMYWYRQDPGQGLRLIYYSQIVNDFQKGDIAEGYSVSREKKESFPLTVTSAQKNPTAFYLCASSMAGEAHGYTFGSGTRLTVV.